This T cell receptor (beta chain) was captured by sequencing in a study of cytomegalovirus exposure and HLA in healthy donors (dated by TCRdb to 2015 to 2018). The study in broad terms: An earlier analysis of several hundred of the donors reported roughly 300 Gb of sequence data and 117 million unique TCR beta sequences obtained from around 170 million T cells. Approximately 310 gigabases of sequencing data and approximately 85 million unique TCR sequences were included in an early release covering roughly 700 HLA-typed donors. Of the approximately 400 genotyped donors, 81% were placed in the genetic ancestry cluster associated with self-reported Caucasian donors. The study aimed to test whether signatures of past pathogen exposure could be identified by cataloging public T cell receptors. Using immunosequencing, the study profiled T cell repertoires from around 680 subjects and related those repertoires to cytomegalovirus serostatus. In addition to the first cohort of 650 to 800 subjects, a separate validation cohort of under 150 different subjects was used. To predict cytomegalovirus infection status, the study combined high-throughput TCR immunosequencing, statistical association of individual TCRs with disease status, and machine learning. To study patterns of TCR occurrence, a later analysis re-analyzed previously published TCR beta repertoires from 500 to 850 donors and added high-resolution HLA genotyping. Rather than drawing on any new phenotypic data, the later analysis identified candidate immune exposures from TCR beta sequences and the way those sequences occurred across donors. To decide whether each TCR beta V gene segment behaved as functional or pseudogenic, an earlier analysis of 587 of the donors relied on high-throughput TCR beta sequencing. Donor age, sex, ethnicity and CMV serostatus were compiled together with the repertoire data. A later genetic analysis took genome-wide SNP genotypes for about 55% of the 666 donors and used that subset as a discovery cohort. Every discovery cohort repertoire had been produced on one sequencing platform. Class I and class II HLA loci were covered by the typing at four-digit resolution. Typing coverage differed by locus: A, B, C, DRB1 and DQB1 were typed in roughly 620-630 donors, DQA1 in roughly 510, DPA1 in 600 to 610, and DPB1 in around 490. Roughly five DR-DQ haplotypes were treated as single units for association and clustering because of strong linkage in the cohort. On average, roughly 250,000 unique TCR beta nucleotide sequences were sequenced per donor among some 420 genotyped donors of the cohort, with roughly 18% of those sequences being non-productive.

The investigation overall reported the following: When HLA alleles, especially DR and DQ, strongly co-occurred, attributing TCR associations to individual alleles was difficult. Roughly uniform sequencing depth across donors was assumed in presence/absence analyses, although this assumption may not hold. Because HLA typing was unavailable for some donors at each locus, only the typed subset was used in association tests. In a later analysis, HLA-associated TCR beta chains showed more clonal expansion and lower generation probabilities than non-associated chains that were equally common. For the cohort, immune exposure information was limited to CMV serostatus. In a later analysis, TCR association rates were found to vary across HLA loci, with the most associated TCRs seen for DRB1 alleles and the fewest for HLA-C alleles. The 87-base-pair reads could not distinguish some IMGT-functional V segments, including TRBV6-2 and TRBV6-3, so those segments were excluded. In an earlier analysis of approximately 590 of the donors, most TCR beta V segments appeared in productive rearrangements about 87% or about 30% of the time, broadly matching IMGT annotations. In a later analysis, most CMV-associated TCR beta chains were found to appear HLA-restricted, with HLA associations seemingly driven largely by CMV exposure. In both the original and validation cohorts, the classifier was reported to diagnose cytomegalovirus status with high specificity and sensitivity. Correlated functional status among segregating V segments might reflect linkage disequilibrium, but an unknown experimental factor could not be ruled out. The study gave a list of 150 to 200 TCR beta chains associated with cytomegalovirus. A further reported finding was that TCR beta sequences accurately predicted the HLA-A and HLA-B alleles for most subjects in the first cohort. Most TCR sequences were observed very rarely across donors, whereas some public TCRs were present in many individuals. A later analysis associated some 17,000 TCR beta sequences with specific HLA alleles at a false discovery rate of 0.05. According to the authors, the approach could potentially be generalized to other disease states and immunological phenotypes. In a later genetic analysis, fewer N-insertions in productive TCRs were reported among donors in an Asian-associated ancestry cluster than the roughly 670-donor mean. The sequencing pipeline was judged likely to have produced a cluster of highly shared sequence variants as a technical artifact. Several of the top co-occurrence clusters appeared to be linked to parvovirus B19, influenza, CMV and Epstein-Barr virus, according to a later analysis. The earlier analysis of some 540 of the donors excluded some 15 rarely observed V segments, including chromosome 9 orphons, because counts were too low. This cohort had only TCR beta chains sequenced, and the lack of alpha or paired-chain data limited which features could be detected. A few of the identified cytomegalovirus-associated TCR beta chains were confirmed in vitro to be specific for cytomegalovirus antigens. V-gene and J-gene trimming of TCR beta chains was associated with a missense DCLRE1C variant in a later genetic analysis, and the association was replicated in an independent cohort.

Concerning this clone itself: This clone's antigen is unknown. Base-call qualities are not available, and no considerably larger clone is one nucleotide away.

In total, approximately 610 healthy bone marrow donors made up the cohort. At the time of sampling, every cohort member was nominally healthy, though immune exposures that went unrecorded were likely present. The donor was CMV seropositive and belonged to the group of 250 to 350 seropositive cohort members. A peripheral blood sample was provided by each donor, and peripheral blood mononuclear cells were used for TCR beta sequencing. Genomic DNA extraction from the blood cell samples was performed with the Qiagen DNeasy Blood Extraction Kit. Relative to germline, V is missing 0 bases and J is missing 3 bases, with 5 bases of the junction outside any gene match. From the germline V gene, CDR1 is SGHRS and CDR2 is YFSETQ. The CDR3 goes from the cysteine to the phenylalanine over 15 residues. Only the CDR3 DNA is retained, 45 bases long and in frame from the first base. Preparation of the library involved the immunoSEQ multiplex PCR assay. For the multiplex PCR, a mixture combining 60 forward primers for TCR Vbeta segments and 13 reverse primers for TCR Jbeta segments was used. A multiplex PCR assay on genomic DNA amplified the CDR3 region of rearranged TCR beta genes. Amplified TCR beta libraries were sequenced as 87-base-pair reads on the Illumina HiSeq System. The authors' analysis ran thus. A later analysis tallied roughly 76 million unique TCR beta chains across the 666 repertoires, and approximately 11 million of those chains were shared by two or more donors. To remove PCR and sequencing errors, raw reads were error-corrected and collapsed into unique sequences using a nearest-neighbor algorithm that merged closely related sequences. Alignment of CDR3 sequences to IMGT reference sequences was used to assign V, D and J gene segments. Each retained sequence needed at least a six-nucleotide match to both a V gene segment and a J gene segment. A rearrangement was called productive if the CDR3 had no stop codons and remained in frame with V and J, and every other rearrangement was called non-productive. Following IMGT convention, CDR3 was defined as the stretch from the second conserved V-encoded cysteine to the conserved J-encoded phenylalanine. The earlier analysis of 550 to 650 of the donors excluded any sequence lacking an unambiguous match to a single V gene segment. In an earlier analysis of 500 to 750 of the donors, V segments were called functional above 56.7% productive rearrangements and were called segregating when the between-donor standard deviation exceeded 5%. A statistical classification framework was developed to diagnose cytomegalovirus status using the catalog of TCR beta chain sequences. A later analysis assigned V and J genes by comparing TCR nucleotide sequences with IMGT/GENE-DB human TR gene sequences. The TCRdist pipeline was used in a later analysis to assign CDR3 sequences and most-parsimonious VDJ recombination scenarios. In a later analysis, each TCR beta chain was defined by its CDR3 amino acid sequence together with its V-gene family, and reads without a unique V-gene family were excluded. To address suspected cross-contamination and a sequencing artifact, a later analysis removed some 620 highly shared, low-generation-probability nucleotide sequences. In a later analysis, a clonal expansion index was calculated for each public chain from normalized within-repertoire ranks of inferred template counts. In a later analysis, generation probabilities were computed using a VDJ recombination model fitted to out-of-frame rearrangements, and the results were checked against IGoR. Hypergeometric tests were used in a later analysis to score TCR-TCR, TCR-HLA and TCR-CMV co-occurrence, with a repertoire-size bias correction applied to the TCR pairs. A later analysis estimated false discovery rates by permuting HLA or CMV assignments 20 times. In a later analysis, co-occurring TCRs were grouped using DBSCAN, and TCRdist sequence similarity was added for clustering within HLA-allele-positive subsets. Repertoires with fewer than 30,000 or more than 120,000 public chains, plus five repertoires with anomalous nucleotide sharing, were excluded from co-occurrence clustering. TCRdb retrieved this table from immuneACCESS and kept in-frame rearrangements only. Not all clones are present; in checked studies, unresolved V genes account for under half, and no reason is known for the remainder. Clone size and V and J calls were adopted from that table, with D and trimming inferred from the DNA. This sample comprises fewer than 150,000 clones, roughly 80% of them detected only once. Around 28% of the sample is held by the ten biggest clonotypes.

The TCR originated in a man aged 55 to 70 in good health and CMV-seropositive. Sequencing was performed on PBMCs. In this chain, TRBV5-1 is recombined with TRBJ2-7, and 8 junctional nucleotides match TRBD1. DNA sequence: TGCGCCAGCAGCTTGGCTATTGGACAGGGCTACGAGCAGTACTTC. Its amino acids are CASSLAIGQGYEQYF.